This entry describes one T cell receptor (beta chain). Its matching antigen is unknown. The data derive from a study of CD8 T cells in ankylosing spondylitis. Study findings and constraints: Characteristic, it appeared, of ankylosing spondylitis blood was a TCR beta motif of roughly eight highly homologous variants. Within matched ankylosing spondylitis synovial fluid, disease-linked clones were reportedly significantly enriched.

TCRdb re-called the 5' RACE reads with MiXCR, one entry per CDR3 protein. Counted here are tens of thousands of distinct CDR3 sequences, 27% occurring once; the ten biggest clones make up around three fifths. Material for sequencing was blood, either unsorted or a sorted T cell fraction (not recorded which). The source is a male donor with ankylosing spondylitis or in good health (not recorded which).

The chain's CDR3 is CASSEPGLRPGELFF. The CDR3 coding sequence is TGCGCCAGCAGTGAGCCAGGGTTAAGGCCCGGGGAGCTGTTTTTT. V usage is TRBV10-2 and J usage is TRBJ2-2, with a possible D match to TRBD1 (5 bases). The CDR3 consists of 15 residues. V was shortened by 2 bases and J by 6 bases, with 13 bases between the two germline ends. Germline values: CDR1 WSHSY, CDR2 SAAADI.